This T cell receptor (beta chain) was identified during a study of response to subunit inactivated influenza vaccine. This clonotype was recorded a few times. Antigen specificity is unknown. Study-level findings and limits: Each seasonal influenza vaccination recruits few new T cells, the authors suggested.

TCRdb re-called the RT-PCR reads through MiXCR, storing one row per CDR3 protein. The profile shows around 540,000 distinct CDR3 sequences, about an eighth of them singletons. CDR1 SNHLY and CDR2 FYNNEI come from the germline V gene. V lost 8 bases to trimming and J lost 7 bases; unmatched junction nucleotides: 12. This CDR3 is 16 amino acids long. The rearrangement uses TRBV2 and TRBJ2-1, with 12 nucleotides matching TRBD2. This TCR derives from a man in his fifties or sixties who received an inactivated influenza vaccine. The starting material was PBMCs from blood, obtained on the day of vaccination. This chain's CDR3 is CASRVRASGGGNEQFF. The DNA of the CDR3 is TGTGCCAGCCGGGTGAGGGCTAGCGGGGGGGGTAATGAGCAGTTCTTC. Supplemented by reference TRBV2 and TRBJ2-1, the full variable domain reads EPEVTQTPSHQVTQMGQEVILRCVPISNHLYFYWYRQILGQKVEFLVSFYNNEISEKSEIFDDQFSVERPDGSNFTLKIRSTKLEDSAMYFCASRVRASGGGNEQFFGPGTRLTVL.